This TCR beta chain originates from a study of metastatic and nonmetastatic thyroid tumors. Overall study: Repertoires were compared across blood and tumor or nodule tissue from malignant and benign thyroid patients.

This clone has ten or more counts. Mismatch with germline at one junction end may stem from a read error. None of the patients had undergone any treatment ahead of thyroid surgery. TCRdb re-analyzed the PCR reads using MiXCR. The profile shows around 30,000 clones, more than 20% of them singletons. The CDR3 totals 13 residues. In germline, CDR1 is SSHAT, CDR2 FNYEAQ (reference sequence). This rearrangement joins TRBV7-7 to TRBJ1-4; D unresolved. The sample taken for sequencing was blood. The receptor comes from a female donor with papillary thyroid cancer or a benign thyroid nodule (not recorded which). Some clones in this sample may be carry-over from other donors' samples. The CDR3 coding sequence is TGTGCTAGCAGCTTAGACTGGGATGAAAAACTGTTTTTT. It translates to CASSLDWDEKLFF.